These 32 T cell receptor beta chains originate from one sample sequenced in a study of OX40 agonist ivuxolimab in advanced cancers. Data came from immunoSEQ multiplex PCR; TCRdb stores just in-frame clones and leaves some out. The table records more than 55,000 clones, more than 65% of them present only once. Sequencing used CD4+ or CD8+ T cells sorted from blood, obtained in a trial of the OX40 agonist ivuxolimab. These receptors were collected from an adult with an advanced solid tumor such as melanoma, head and neck, liver or kidney cancer.

This clone was counted between two and nine times. The chain carries TRBV13 and TRBJ1-6; D unclear. Germline V gene data show CDR1 as PRHDT and CDR2 as FYEKMQ (reference sequence). The V and J ends lost 5 bases and 7 bases respectively, with 18 bases between them. The CDR3 contains 16 residues. The CDR3 protein is CASSLRLGRRNSPLHF. CDR3 bases: TGTGCCAGCAGCCTAAGGTTAGGCAGGAGGAATTCACCCCTCCACTTT.

The chain links TRBV6-5 to TRBJ2-7; D is perhaps TRBD1 or TRBD2 (5 bases each). The CDR3 is 14 amino acids. Trimming cost V 5 bases and J 3 bases, with 14 bases left between them. Germline CDR1 MNHEY, CDR2 SVGAGI. CDR3 nucleotide sequence: TGTGCCAGCAGTCCAAGATCGAGGGGCTACGAGCAGTACTTC. Translated: CASSPRSRGYEQYF.

V usage is TRBV5-1 and J usage is TRBJ1-4, with a weak D call TRBD1 (5 bases). From germline, CDR1 is SGHRS and CDR2 YFSETQ. There are 15 residues in the CDR3. V lost 5 bases, J lost 0 bases, and 11 bases lay in between. CDR3 DNA sequence: TGCGCCAGCAGGGAGACAGCTGCAACTAATGAAAAACTGTTTTTT. Translated: CASRETAATNEKLFF. The whole variable domain, filled in from reference TRBV5-1 and TRBJ1-4, reads KAGVTQTPRYLIKTRGQQVTLSCSPISGHRSVSWYQQTPGQGLQFLFEYFSETQRNKGNFPGRFSGRQFSNSRSEMNVSTLELGDSALYLCASRETAATNEKLFFGSGTQLSVL.

The V gene is TRBV15, the J gene TRBJ1-3; D is uncertain. Trimming removed 0 bases from V and 2 bases from J, with 8 bases in between. The germline CDR1 and CDR2 sequences are LNHNV and YYDKDF (reference sequence). The length of the CDR3 is 15 residues. CDR3 nucleotides: TGTGCCACCAGCAGAGATAACACCCCTGGAAACACCATATATTTT. Translation gives CATSRDNTPGNTIYF.

J is TRBJ1-5 and V is TRBV19; maybe TRBD1 (6 bases). The CDR3 loop spans 17 amino acids. Looked up from germline, CDR1 is LNHDA and CDR2 is SQIVND (reference sequence). Trimming took off 6 bases at V and 0 bases at J, with 18 bases between the two ends. As DNA, the CDR3 is TGTGCCAGTAGGATAAGTTTGACAGGTAATAGCAATCAGCCCCAGCATTTT. Its protein is CASRISLTGNSNQPQHF. Combining the CDR3 with reference TRBV19 and TRBJ1-5 gives the whole variable domain DGGITQSPKYLFRKEGQNVTLSCEQNLNHDAMYWYRQDPGQGLRLIYYSQIVNDFQKGDIAEGYSVSREKKESFPLTVTSAQKNPTAFYLCASRISLTGNSNQPQHFGDGTRLSIL.

The CDR3 here is CASSVRGSETEAFF. The CDR3 region has the DNA TGTGCCAGCAGTGTCAGGGGAAGTGAGACTGAAGCTTTCTTT. This chain links TRBV6-1 with TRBJ1-1; tentative D call: TRBD1 (6 bases). The V gene's germline CDR1 is MNHNS and CDR2 SASEGT. Trimming took off 4 bases at V and 5 bases at J, with 14 bases between the two ends. The CDR3 totals 14 residues.

The chain combines TRBV5-1 with TRBJ2-5; TRBD2 agrees at 9 bases. The CDR3 length is 16 residues. Germline assignment: CDR1 SGHRS and CDR2 YFSETQ. V dropped 4 bases and J dropped 4; count of bases not matched to a gene: 11. The CDR3 DNA reads TGCGCCAGCAGCGCCGATGCCGTAGCGGGGGTAGAGACCCAGTACTTC. Translation gives CASSADAVAGVETQYF. Variable domain in full (rest from reference TRBV5-1 and TRBJ2-5): KAGVTQTPRYLIKTRGQQVTLSCSPISGHRSVSWYQQTPGQGLQFLFEYFSETQRNKGNFPGRFSGRQFSNSRSEMNVSTLELGDSALYLCASSADAVAGVETQYFGPGTRLLVL.

This clone has more than one count but fewer than ten. V and J are TRBV11-3 and TRBJ1-2, with D tentatively TRBD1 (5 bases). This CDR3 has 18 residues. V dropped 0 bases and J dropped 2 bases, with 19 bases sitting between them. Germline V CDR1 and CDR2: SGHNT, YENEEA. CDR3 nucleotides: TGTGCCAGCAGCTTAGATCAGGGCGGAACTTCCATAAACTATGGCTACACCTTC. This codes for CASSLDQGGTSINYGYTF.

The rearrangement joins TRBV4-2 to TRBJ1-5; D not certain. V shed 0 bases and J shed 7 bases, with 10 bases lying between them. The CDR3 contains 14 residues. Germline loops: CDR1 LGHNA, CDR2 YNFKEQ. The CDR3: CASSQEVRGQPQHF. The DNA for the CDR3 is TGTGCCAGCAGCCAAGAGGTCCGAGGACAGCCCCAGCATTTT.

This chain uses TRBV7-9 with TRBJ1-1; D is possibly TRBD1 (5 bases). Trimming took 9 bases from V and 4 from J, leaving 18 bases between them. Germline values: CDR1 SEHNR, CDR2 FQNEAQ (reference sequence). The CDR3 runs 14 residues. The chain's CDR3 is CASSETASATEAFF. The CDR3 coding sequence is TGTGCCAGTTCTGAGACAGCCTCCGCCACTGAAGCTTTCTTT.

The chain is built from TRBV28 and TRBJ1-5; D call uncertain. Germline V gene lookup returns CDR1 MDHEN and CDR2 SYDVKM. The CDR3 extends over 10 amino acids. Trimming removed 8 bases at V and 7 bases at J, with 6 bases between. The CDR3 reads CASSKQPQHF. CDR3 coding DNA: TGTGCCAGCTCGAAGCAGCCCCAGCATTTT.

The chain combines TRBV5-1 with TRBJ2-7; 13 nucleotides match TRBD2. CDR1 is SGHRS, CDR2 YFSETQ, per germline. The CDR3 extends over 14 amino acids. V shed 5 bases and J 4 bases; nucleotides not matched to a gene: 3. CDR3 amino acids: CASSGTSGVYEQYF. CDR3 nucleotides: TGCGCCAGCAGTGGGACTAGCGGGGTTTACGAGCAGTACTTC.

In this sample, this clone turned up a few times. This sequence joins TRBV4-1 and TRBJ2-5, with TRBD1 identical over 7 bases. V gave up 4 bases and J gave up 5 bases; unmatched junction bases: 10. The germline V gene has CDR1 MGHRA and CDR2 YSYEKL. The CDR3 has 15 amino acids. CDR3 loop: CASSPEGQPRETQYF. CDR3 nucleotide sequence: TGCGCCAGCAGCCCAGAGGGACAGCCTAGGGAGACCCAGTACTTC.

This clone was detected only once. The J gene is TRBJ2-7, the V gene TRBV27, with TRBD1 matching 10 bases. The J segment lost 4 bases and the V segment lost 7 bases, leaving 10 bases of the junction unmatched. The CDR3 loop spans 15 amino acids. Germline V gene sequence: CDR1 MNHEY, CDR2 SMNVEV (reference sequence). The CDR3 loop is CASNPFRDRGYEQYF. Here the CDR3 DNA reads TGTGCCAGCAACCCTTTCCGGGACAGGGGTTACGAGCAGTACTTC.

This chain links TRBV5-1 with TRBJ1-1; no clear D. The germline gives CDR1 SGHRS, CDR2 YFSETQ. V was shortened by 4 bases and J by 0 bases, with 13 bases between the two germline ends. CDR3 size: 15 residues. This CDR3 is CASSPYETMNTEAFF. Written as DNA, the CDR3 is TGCGCCAGCAGCCCCTATGAGACCATGAACACTGAAGCTTTCTTT.

The chain is built from TRBV27 and TRBJ1-5; D unclear. The V gene lost 1 base and the J gene lost 0 bases, with 13 bases spanning the gap. The CDR3 is 17 residues long. Germline V lookup: CDR1 MNHEY, CDR2 SMNVEV (reference sequence). The CDR3 DNA reads as TGTGCCAGCAGTTTATTAGGAGCCCTCGATAGCAATCAGCCCCAGCATTTT. Translating gives CASSLLGALDSNQPQHF.

This chain connects TRBV7-9 to TRBJ1-2; D uncertain. Germline CDR1 reads SEHNR; CDR2 reads FQNEAQ (reference sequence). V lost 3 bases and J 4 bases, leaving 15 bases between the germline ends. The CDR3 is 15 residues long. This CDR3 reads CASSFGSREGYGYTF. Here the CDR3 DNA reads TGTGCCAGCAGCTTTGGTTCTAGGGAGGGCTATGGCTACACCTTC. The complete variable domain, with remaining parts taken from reference TRBV7-9 and TRBJ1-2, reads DTGVSQNPRHKITKRGQNVTFRCDPISEHNRLYWYRQTLGQGPEFLTYFQNEAQLEKSRLLSDRFSAERPKGSFSTLEIQRTEQGDSAMYLCASSFGSREGYGYTFGSGTRLTVV.

The V call is TRBV10-3, the J call TRBJ1-3; 9 nucleotides agree with TRBD1. The CDR3 runs to 13 residues. Looked up from germline, CDR1 is ENHRY and CDR2 is SYGVKD. The junction had 5 bases not matched to a gene; V was cut back by 10 bases and J by 4 bases. CDR3 coding DNA: TGTGCCACCCTACAGGGGGCAGGAAACACCATATATTTT. This gives the protein CATLQGAGNTIYF.

For the CDR3, the DNA is TGCGCCAGCAGCCAAGATGAGGGCTGGGGCCAGCCCCAGCATTTT. Translated: CASSQDEGWGQPQHF. The chain carries TRBV4-1 and TRBJ1-5; D possibly corresponds to TRBD1 (5 bases). Germline CDR1 is MGHRA and CDR2 is YSYEKL. The length of the CDR3 is 15 residues. V was clipped by 0 bases and J by 7 bases, with 13 bases between them.

The V gene is TRBV2, the J gene TRBJ2-2, with D perhaps matching TRBD1 or TRBD2 (5 bases each). There are 14 residues in the CDR3. Germline V gene data show CDR1 as SNHLY and CDR2 as FYNNEI. V was trimmed by 5 bases and J by 4 bases, leaving 11 bases between them. The CDR3 nucleotides are TGTGCCAGCAGTAGCTGGGACCTCACCGGGGAGCTGTTTTTT. Protein sequence: CASSSWDLTGELFF.

This chain links TRBV7-8 with TRBJ1-1; D not certain. Germline V gene lookup returns CDR1 SGHVS and CDR2 FQNEAQ. This CDR3 has 13 residues. The V gene lost 2 bases and the J gene lost 3 bases, with 7 bases spanning the gap. In DNA, the CDR3 is TGTGCCAGCAGCTTATCAGATGACACTGAAGCTTTCTTT. Protein sequence: CASSLSDDTEAFF.

The V and J genes are TRBV6-5 and TRBJ2-3; 7 positions match TRBD2. Per the germline V gene, CDR1 is MNHEY and CDR2 is SVGAGI. V lost 5 bases, J lost 7 bases, and 6 bases stayed unmatched. CDR3 length: 13 residues. This CDR3 is CASSNGLDYTQYF. CDR3 DNA: TGTGCCAGCAGTAACGGACTAGACTATACGCAGTATTTT.

The chain combines TRBV6-6 with TRBJ2-7; 12 bases are a match to TRBD1. With V trimmed by 6 bases and J by 4 bases, 7 bases remained unmatched. The CDR3 covers 15 residues. Looked up from germline, CDR1 is MNHNY and CDR2 is SVGAGI (reference sequence). The CDR3 DNA reads as TGTGCCAGCAGCGGGACAGGGGGCGGTGGGTACGAGCAGTACTTC. Translating it yields CASSGTGGGGYEQYF.

The V and J genes are TRBV5-4 and TRBJ1-2, with D possibly TRBD1 on 5 matching bases. CDR1 and CDR2 (germline): SGHNT, YYREEE (reference sequence). CDR3 length: 13 amino acids. V lost 4 bases and J 2 bases, leaving 9 bases between the germline ends. CDR3 sequence: CASSNDRNYGYTF. CDR3 sequence (DNA): TGTGCCAGCAGCAACGACAGAAACTATGGCTACACCTTC.

This chain links TRBV7-9 with TRBJ1-1; D may be TRBD1 (6 bases). Trimming left V 1 base short and J 8 bases short, with 11 bases between. Germline-derived CDR1 and CDR2 are SEHNR and FQNEAQ (reference sequence). The CDR3 loop spans 13 amino acids. CDR3 sequence (DNA): TGTGCCAGCAGCTTAGGGGGGGCTATGGAAGCTTTCTTT. Protein product: CASSLGGAMEAFF.

The gene calls are TRBV18 and TRBJ1-2, with a tentative D call TRBD1 (5 bases). With 6 bases removed from V and 4 bases from J, the gap between germline ends came to 18 bases. This CDR3 has 15 residues. Germline V gives CDR1 KGHSH, CDR2 LQKENI. The CDR3 is CASSLGGAAAYGYTF. CDR3 DNA sequence: TGTGCCAGCTCCCTGGGAGGGGCCGCTGCCTATGGCTACACCTTC.

This rearrangement joins TRBV19 to TRBJ1-1; 9 nucleotides align to TRBD1. The CDR3 totals 15 residues. Trimming removed 1 base from V and 5 bases from J; junction bases left unmatched: 5. Per the germline V gene, CDR1 is LNHDA and CDR2 is SQIVND (reference sequence). The CDR3 DNA is TGTGCCAGTAGTATAGTGGGACAGGGAGGGACTGAAGCTTTCTTT. It codes for CASSIVGQGGTEAFF.

The gene calls are TRBV7-9 and TRBJ2-7, with 7 bases lining up with TRBD2. CDR3 size: 15 residues. J was trimmed by 3 bases and V by 5 bases; bases with no gene match: 10. The germline gives CDR1 SEHNR, CDR2 FQNEAQ (reference sequence). CDR3 DNA: TGTGCCAGCAGCCGATCAGCGGGAACCCGCTACGAGCAGTACTTC. Amino acids: CASSRSAGTRYEQYF.

The rearrangement uses TRBV6-5 and TRBJ2-2, with TRBD1 identical over 11 bases. From germline, CDR1 is MNHEY and CDR2 SVGAGI. V dropped 2 bases and J dropped 7; count of bases not matched to a gene: 3. The CDR3 is 15 amino acids. The CDR3 protein is CASSYRDRGNGELFF. CDR3 DNA sequence: TGTGCCAGCAGTTACAGGGACAGGGGGAACGGGGAGCTGTTTTTT.

As regards this clone: Other DNA sequences of this sample code for an identical CDR3. This sequence joins TRBV2 and TRBJ1-6; D is unresolved. The V gene's germline CDR1 is SNHLY and CDR2 FYNNEI. This CDR3 is 15 amino acids long. The V and J ends lost 4 bases and 10 bases respectively, with 17 bases between them. CDR3 in amino acids: CASSGEDGLWSPLHF. The CDR3 region has the DNA TGTGCCAGCAGTGGGGAGGACGGCCTTTGGTCACCCCTCCACTTT.

This clone has at least ten counts. The rearrangement joins TRBV7-6 to TRBJ1-1, with D perhaps matching TRBD1 (6 bases). CDR3 length equals 16 residues. The germline V gene has CDR1 SGHVS and CDR2 FNYEAQ. The V end was cut by 5 bases, the J end by 5 bases, with 21 bases between. The CDR3 region has the DNA TGTGCCAGCAGCGCCACAGGAGGGCAGGGGAGGACTGAAGCTTTCTTT. Its protein is CASSATGGQGRTEAFF.

DNA of the CDR3: TGTGCCAGCAGCTTTGTAGCGGGAGGGCGCTACAATGAGCAGTTCTTC. This gives the protein CASSFVAGGRYNEQFF. The chain recombines TRBV11-2 with TRBJ2-1; 11 bases are shared with TRBD2. This CDR3 contains 16 residues. Germline V gene sequence: CDR1 SGHAT, CDR2 FQNNGV. V shed 3 bases, J shed 3 bases, and the junction held 4 bases outside the gene matches.